The 28 T cell receptor beta chains below were found in one sample sequenced in a study of blood T cell repertoires in COVID-19. The protocol was immunoSEQ multiplex PCR, while the TCRdb copy is restricted to in-frame clones and leaves out a portion. The sample comprises 150,000 to 180,000 clones, roughly nine tenths of which are singletons, and about 0.57% rests with the top ten. Specimen: peripheral blood. The receptor source for this set is a man over 45 with acute or convalescent COVID-19.

In its sample, this clone was seen a few times. The CDR3 protein is CASSESEVNEKLFF. The CDR3, as DNA: TGTGCCAGCAGCGAATCGGAGGTTAATGAAAAACTGTTTTTT. V is TRBV7-9 and J is TRBJ1-4; no definite D call. Trimming shortened V by 5 bases and J by 4 bases, and 11 bases separated the two germline ends. Germline CDR1 and CDR2: SEHNR and FQNEAQ (reference sequence). The CDR3 has 14 amino acids.

The J gene is TRBJ1-6, the V gene TRBV11-2; D possibly corresponds to TRBD1 (5 bases). CDR3 length: 15 residues. Germline CDR1 SGHAT, CDR2 FQNNGV. V was pared by 5 bases and J by 7 bases, with 15 bases between. Here the CDR3 reads CASSQKDRLNSPLHF. The CDR3 nucleotides are TGTGCCAGCAGCCAGAAAGACAGATTAAATTCACCCCTCCACTTT. The variable domain in full, completed from reference TRBV11-2 and TRBJ1-6, reads EAGVAQSPRYKIIEKRQSVAFWCNPISGHATLYWYQQILGQGPKLLIQFQNNGVVDDSQLPKDRFSAERLKGVDSTLKIQPAKLEDSAVYLCASSQKDRLNSPLHFGNGTRLTVT.

The chain carries TRBV30 and TRBJ1-5; D perhaps matches TRBD1 (6 bases). The CDR3 is made up of 13 amino acids. The V gene's germline CDR1 is GTSNPN and CDR2 SVGIG (reference sequence). The V end lost 2 bases, the J end lost 2 bases, and 7 bases lay between the germline ends. CDR3 residues: CAWSYRGNQPQHF. CDR3 nucleotides: TGTGCCTGGAGTTACAGGGGCAATCAGCCCCAGCATTTT.

V is TRBV9 and J is TRBJ2-2, with a possible D match to TRBD2 (7 bases). Between the trimmed V and J ends, which lost 0 bases and 0 bases, there was a span of 9 bases. The CDR3 totals 16 residues. Germline V lookup: CDR1 SGDLS, CDR2 YYNGEE. The CDR3 protein is CASSVAGGANTGELFF. The CDR3 DNA follows: TGTGCCAGCAGCGTAGCGGGGGGCGCGAACACCGGGGAGCTGTTTTTT.

This chain connects TRBV27 to TRBJ2-5, with TRBD1 matching over 8 bases. V lost 5 bases, J lost 10 bases, and 15 bases stayed unmatched. The CDR3 has 15 residues. Per the germline V gene, CDR1 is MNHEY and CDR2 is SMNVEV (reference sequence). Written as DNA, the CDR3 is TGTGCCAGCAGTCGCCTGGGGCAGGGGGCAGTCGACCAGTACTTC. It translates to CASSRLGQGAVDQYF.

The V call is TRBV3-1 (or the pseudogene TRBV3-2), the J call TRBJ2-1, with 8 bases matching TRBD2. The CDR3 totals 18 residues. CDR1 is LGHDT and CDR2 is YNNKEL in the germline V gene (reference sequence). J was trimmed by 1 base and V by 1 base; bases with no gene match: 9. CDR3 bases: TGTGCCAGCAGCCAAGCGGGAGGGGGGTCGATTTCCTACAATGAGCAGTTCTTC. This gives the protein CASSQAGGGSISYNEQFF.

The chain carries TRBV11-2 and TRBJ1-6; D unclear. V dropped 4 bases and J dropped 0 bases, with 4 bases sitting between them. The CDR3 is 14 residues long. CDR1 SGHAT and CDR2 FQNNGV come from the germline V gene. CDR3 coding DNA: TGTGCCAGCAGCTGGAGCTCCTATAATTCACCCCTCCACTTT. It is translated as CASSWSSYNSPLHF.

This sequence joins TRBV6-1 and TRBJ1-2, with D possibly being TRBD1 (5 bases). The CDR3 length is 13 residues. Looked up from germline, CDR1 is MNHNS and CDR2 is SASEGT. With 2 bases removed from V and 5 bases from J, the gap between germline ends came to 9 bases. CDR3 in amino acids: CASSESGMYGYTF. The CDR3 DNA sequence: TGTGCCAGCAGTGAATCAGGGATGTATGGCTACACCTTC.

Remarks on this clone: Other DNA sequences in this specimen translate into the identical CDR3. The genes are TRBV28 and TRBJ1-2; 8 nucleotides line up with TRBD1. This CDR3 has 13 residues. The germline V gene encodes CDR1 MDHEN and CDR2 SYDVKM. V gave up 5 bases and J gave up 4 bases; unmatched junction bases: 3. In nucleotides, the CDR3 is TGTGCCAGCAGTGAAACAGGGGGCTATGGCTACACCTTC. Translated: CASSETGGYGYTF.

The rearrangement uses TRBV7-9 and TRBJ1-1; D is unclear. This CDR3 is 14 amino acids long. The germline V and J ends were trimmed by 5 bases and 3 bases, with 13 bases remaining between them. CDR1 and CDR2 (germline): SEHNR, FQNEAQ (reference sequence). The CDR3 reads CASSPQRIDTEAFF. The CDR3 region has the DNA TGTGCCAGCAGCCCTCAGAGGATTGACACTGAAGCTTTCTTT.

The rearrangement links TRBV27 to TRBJ1-1; TRBD1 might be the D (6 bases). This CDR3 is built from 16 residues. The ends were cut back, 8 bases at V and 0 bases at J, with 19 bases in the middle. From germline, CDR1 is MNHEY and CDR2 SMNVEV (reference sequence). Here the CDR3 DNA reads TGTGCCAGCGGTAAAAACAGGGTCCGGATGAACACTGAAGCTTTCTTT. Translating gives CASGKNRVRMNTEAFF.

This clone was counted once. V usage is TRBV18 and J usage is TRBJ1-2, with D hard to call. V shed 2 bases and J shed 4 bases, with 14 bases lying between them. This CDR3 is built from 15 residues. Germline CDR1 reads KGHSH; CDR2 reads LQKENI. CDR3: CASSPEQHRLYGYTF. The DNA for the CDR3 is TGTGCCAGCTCACCAGAGCAACACCGACTCTATGGCTACACCTTC. The full variable domain, with the rest looked up from reference TRBV18 and TRBJ1-2, is NAGVMQNPRHLVRRRGQEARLRCSPMKGHSHVYWYRQLPEEGLKFMVYLQKENIIDESGMPKERFSAEFPKEGPSILRIQQVVRGDSAAYFCASSPEQHRLYGYTFGSGTRLTVV.

This clone was counted once. The CDR3 nucleotides are TGCAGCGTTGGGGACAGGGGGCAAAATGAAAAACTGTTTTTT. Protein product: CSVGDRGQNEKLFF. The J gene is TRBJ1-4, the V gene TRBV29-1, with TRBD1 matching 12 bases. V was clipped by 4 bases and J by 5 bases; unmatched bases: 2. The germline CDR1 and CDR2 sequences are SQVTM and ANQGSEA. The CDR3 is 14 residues long.

The V and J genes are TRBV7-8 and TRBJ2-1; TRBD2 matches 7 bases. The V and J ends lost 2 bases and 4 bases, in that order; junction bases with no gene match: 8. Germline CDR1 is SGHVS and CDR2 is FQNEAQ. The CDR3 runs to 16 residues. The CDR3 DNA follows: TGTGCCAGCAGCTTAAAGGCTAGCGGAAATTACAATGAGCAGTTCTTC. Translated, it gives CASSLKASGNYNEQFF. The full variable domain, with the rest looked up from reference TRBV7-8 and TRBJ2-1, is GAGVSQSPRYKVAKRGQDVALRCDPISGHVSLFWYQQALGQGPEFLTYFQNEAQLDKSGLPSDRFFAERPEGSVSTLKIQRTQQEDSAVYLCASSLKASGNYNEQFFGPGTRLTVL.

This chain uses TRBV27 with TRBJ1-2; D remains ambiguous. The CDR3 covers 13 residues. Germline CDR1 and CDR2: MNHEY and SMNVEV (reference sequence). Trimming shortened V by 6 bases and J by 5 bases, and 13 bases separated the two germline ends. The chain's CDR3 is CASSRHSGYGYTF. In DNA form, the CDR3 reads TGTGCCAGCAGCCGACACAGCGGATATGGCTACACCTTC.

The chain recombines TRBV24-1 with TRBJ2-5; 7 bases agree with TRBD1. The junction had 5 bases not matched to a gene; V was cut back by 5 bases and J by 3 bases. The CDR3 loop spans 14 amino acids. CDR1 KGHDR and CDR2 SFDVKD come from the germline V gene. The CDR3 loop reads CATSAPTGKETQYF. CDR3 sequence (DNA): TGTGCCACCAGTGCCCCGACAGGGAAAGAGACCCAGTACTTC.

This chain connects TRBV15 to TRBJ1-1, with D unresolved. The CDR3 runs to 18 residues. From germline, CDR1 is LNHNV and CDR2 YYDKDF (reference sequence). The V end lost 0 bases, the J end lost 1 base, and 18 bases lay between the germline ends. This chain's CDR3 is CATSRDKFLIAPNTEAFF. CDR3 bases: TGTGCCACCAGCAGAGATAAATTTTTAATTGCGCCGAACACTGAAGCTTTCTTT. Full variable domain (outside the CDR3, taken from reference TRBV15 and TRBJ1-1): DAMVIQNPRYQVTQFGKPVTLSCSQTLNHNVMYWYQQKSSQAPKLLFHYYDKDFNNEADTPDNFQSRRPNTSFCFLDIRSPGLGDTAMYLCATSRDKFLIAPNTEAFFGQGTRLTVV.

The chain employs TRBV18 and TRBJ2-2; 8 bases map to TRBD2. V was clipped by 3 bases and J by 6 bases; unmatched bases: 9. CDR3 length: 16 amino acids. The germline V gene has CDR1 KGHSH and CDR2 LQKENI. CDR3 in amino acids: CASSPLSGSPAGELFF. In DNA, the CDR3 is TGTGCCAGCTCACCTCTCAGCGGGAGCCCTGCCGGGGAGCTGTTTTTT.

CDR3 DNA: TGTGCCAGCATTCCAACCACGGAGGCCTACGAGCAGTACTTC. Protein sequence: CASIPTTEAYEQYF. The chain has TRBV2 and TRBJ2-7; D may be TRBD2 (5 bases). The CDR3 spans 14 residues. Germline CDR1 is SNHLY and CDR2 is FYNNEI. Trimming took 7 bases from V and 2 from J, leaving 15 bases between them. Looking up the rest from reference TRBV2 and TRBJ2-7 gives the full variable domain: EPEVTQTPSHQVTQMGQEVILRCVPISNHLYFYWYRQILGQKVEFLVSFYNNEISEKSEIFDDQFSVERPDGSNFTLKIRSTKLEDSAMYFCASIPTTEAYEQYFGPGTRLTVT.

The V gene is TRBV27, the J gene TRBJ1-2; 8 nucleotides match TRBD1. V gave up 5 bases and J gave up 3 bases; unmatched junction bases: 8. In germline, CDR1 is MNHEY, CDR2 SMNVEV (reference sequence). The length of the CDR3 is 15 residues. The CDR3 DNA follows: TGTGCCAGCAGTCCCCGGACAGGGACCGACTATGGCTACACCTTC. It yields the protein CASSPRTGTDYGYTF.

The V call is TRBV10-1, the J call TRBJ2-7; 7 bases match TRBD1. With V trimmed by 11 bases and J by 3 bases, 4 bases remained unmatched. The CDR3 length is 11 residues. CDR1 WNHNN and CDR2 SYGVQD come from the germline V gene (reference sequence). DNA of the CDR3: TGCGCCGGGAGACAGGGCTACGAGCAGTACGTC. Its protein is CAGRQGYEQYV.

This clone appeared once. J is TRBJ2-7 and V is TRBV5-5; 9 bases line up with TRBD1. V trimming: 3 bases; J trimming: 0 bases; junction bases outside the gene matches: 10. Germline CDR1 is SGHKS and CDR2 is YYEKEE (reference sequence). The CDR3 totals 17 residues. The CDR3 DNA is TGTGCCAGCAGCTCGATCCCCGGGACAGGGAACTCCTACGAGCAGTACTTC. Its translation: CASSSIPGTGNSYEQYF.

V gene TRBV5-6 combines with J gene TRBJ2-7; D is possibly TRBD2 (6 bases). This CDR3 has 14 residues. Trimming removed 4 bases at V and 2 bases at J, with 13 bases between. Per the germline V gene, CDR1 is SGHDT and CDR2 is YYEEEE. CDR3 sequence (DNA): TGTGCCAGCAGCCCCGGGACGGGGGCCTACGAGCAGTACTTC. Translation gives CASSPGTGAYEQYF.

The chain is built from TRBV30 and TRBJ2-2; D possibly corresponds to TRBD1 (5 bases). Trimming removed 7 bases from V and 6 bases from J, with 18 bases in between. Germline V lookup: CDR1 GTSNPN, CDR2 SVGIG (reference sequence). The CDR3 is 14 residues long. The CDR3 spells CASDLGRVPGELFF. The DNA for the CDR3 is TGTGCCTCCGATCTCGGCAGGGTGCCCGGGGAGCTGTTTTTT. Together with reference TRBV30 and TRBJ2-2, the CDR3 gives the full variable domain: SQTIHQWPATLVQPVGSPLSLECTVEGTSNPNLYWYRQAAGRGLQLLFYSVGIGQISSEVPQNLSASRPQDRQFILSSKKLLLSDSGFYLCASDLGRVPGELFFGEGSRLTVL.

The chain combines TRBV27 with TRBJ2-7; 12 positions agree with TRBD2. The V gene's germline CDR1 is MNHEY and CDR2 SMNVEV (reference sequence). J gave up 3 bases and V 5 bases, and 8 bases lay outside the gene matches. The CDR3 has 16 amino acids. The DNA for the CDR3 is TGTGCCAGCAGTACGCGACTAGCGGGGGATTACTACGAGCAGTACTTC. Translated: CASSTRLAGDYYEQYF.

This sequence joins TRBV6-5 and TRBJ1-3; D remains unclear. V lost 4 bases to trimming and J lost 4 bases, with 11 bases between them. The CDR3 sequence is 14 residues long. Germline-derived CDR1 and CDR2 are MNHEY and SVGAGI. This CDR3 is CASSSTVFGNTIYF. The CDR3 nucleotides read TGTGCCAGCAGTTCCACAGTATTCGGAAACACCATATATTTT.

V is TRBV27 and J is TRBJ1-2; maybe TRBD1 (6 bases). CDR3 size: 13 residues. Trimming cost V 2 bases and J 8 bases, with 12 bases left between them. The V gene's germline CDR1 is MNHEY and CDR2 SMNVEV (reference sequence). The CDR3 DNA follows: TGTGCCAGCAGTTTAATACAGGGCGGCGGCTACACCTTC. It translates to CASSLIQGGGYTF.

This clone has more than one count but fewer than ten. The rearrangement uses TRBV24-1 and TRBJ2-2; maybe TRBD2 (5 bases). The V gene's germline CDR1 is KGHDR and CDR2 SFDVKD. Trimming pared 4 bases from V and 2 bases from J, leaving 10 bases between. The CDR3 consists of 15 residues. CDR3 sequence: CATSDPGLNTGELFF. For the CDR3, the DNA is TGTGCCACCAGTGACCCCGGACTTAACACCGGGGAGCTGTTTTTT.